This is a list of T cell receptor beta chains from one sample in a study of cytomegalovirus exposure and HLA in healthy donors. The table came from immunoSEQ multiplex PCR; TCRdb's copy has only in-frame clones and leaves some out. Found here are about 200,000 clones, around four fifths of them singletons; the top ten hold about 1.7%. Sequences were obtained from PBMCs. These receptors were obtained from a man aged 40-50 years in good health and CMV-seropositive. CDR3s leave out the opening cysteine and the closing phenylalanine or tryptophan. Rows give clone size only sometimes, using once, few, many, or a class for an expanded clone.

J	size	V	CDR3
TRBJ1-2	once	TRBV6-5	ASRLQGAPRGYT
TRBJ2-7	.	TRBV27	ASSLKLAGGYEQY
TRBJ1-1	.	TRBV29-1	SLMRGSEAF
TRBJ1-4	.	TRBV6-1	ASSYNEKLF
TRBJ1-4	.	TRBV2	ASSYATGADEKLF
TRBJ2-1	.	TRBV11-1	ASSGGTGADEQF
TRBJ1-4	.	TRBV19	ASSITTAATHEKLF
TRBJ2-1	once	TRBV28	ASTTFSGMKYNEQF
TRBJ2-1	.	TRBV7-3	ASSRGLADYNEQF
TRBJ1-2	.	TRBV10-1	ASSELRGHGYT
TRBJ1-2	.	TRBV6-5	ASSYGRGYT
TRBJ2-7	.	TRBV7-9	ASSLAAGGGEQY
TRBJ1-4	.	TRBV30	AWSGGLNEKLF
TRBJ1-5	.	TRBV28	ASSLAMGGIQPQH
TRBJ1-5	.	TRBV6-1	ASSVDSLGQPQH
TRBJ2-4	few	TRBV18	ASSPLGDRDDIQY
TRBJ1-1	.	TRBV27	ASRGPGSNTEAF
TRBJ2-2	.	TRBV5-1	ASSETGQGGPGELF
TRBJ2-1	.	TRBV18	ASSGSSESSYNEQF
TRBJ2-7	.	TRBV29-1	SVSRQGASYEQY
TRBJ2-7	once	TRBV7-2	ASSLVAGQAFEQY
TRBJ2-3	.	TRBV28	ASTESGGTDTQY
TRBJ1-5	.	TRBV6-5	ASAGSPGEPQH
TRBJ1-2	.	TRBV19	ASTTTNGNYGYT
TRBJ2-2	once	TRBV9	ASSPLVRATGELF
TRBJ1-2	.	TRBV6-6	ASSYSSGTGNYGYT